This T cell receptor (beta chain) was captured in a study of blood T cell repertoires in COVID-19. For the study at large: The United States, Italy and Spain provided the acute and convalescent COVID-19 samples. T cells, B-cell-depleted T cells, or PBMCs provided the cDNA or gDNA that served as material.

Some clones are missing from TCRdb's copy, which holds only in-frame ones; the method was immunoSEQ multiplex PCR. In the table there are about 250,000 clones, about 82% of which are singletons. Those enrolled, adults aged roughly 18 to 89 years, came from roughly 22 US areas. The CDR3 totals 17 residues. Trimming at V came to 3 bases and at J to 5 bases, leaving 9 bases not matched to a gene. The sequenced sample was PBMCs or T cells enriched from blood (not recorded which). The chain employs TRBV23-1 and TRBJ1-6, with TRBD1 matching over 8 bases. TRBV23-1 belongs to the ORF category, with a function that is uncertain. This sequence was found in a woman in her forties or fifties with acute COVID-19. The CDR3 sequence: CASSHQPTGANNSPLHF. DNA of the CDR3: TGCGCCAGCAGTCATCAACCGACAGGGGCAAATAATTCACCCCTCCACTTT.